The clone carrying this TCR beta chain was detected many times. Amplified regions were TCR beta CDR3 sequences from RNA transcripts. The primer set for the first-round RT-PCR of the TCR CDR3 was HTBI. Via MiXCR, TCRdb re-called the multiplex PCR reads, giving one row per CDR3 protein. The sample shows 350,000 or so distinct CDR3 sequences, less than 20% of them seen only once. Exclusion followed for patients with uncontrolled infection, other autoimmune disease, pregnancy or lactation. The record originates from a study of T cells in Graves' hyperthyroidism and ophthalmopathy. The CDR3 consists of 13 residues. Germline lookup yields CDR1 SNHLY and CDR2 FYNNEI. Trimming removed 4 bases from V and 5 bases from J, with 9 bases in between.

The V call is TRBV2, the J call TRBJ1-5; D possibly corresponds to TRBD1 (6 bases). Sample: blood. The TCR sequence derives from a woman aged 40 to 50 with Graves' ophthalmopathy. CDR3 DNA: TGTGCCAGCAGTGTGCAGGGGCATCAGCCCCAGCATTTT. It encodes CASSVQGHQPQHF.